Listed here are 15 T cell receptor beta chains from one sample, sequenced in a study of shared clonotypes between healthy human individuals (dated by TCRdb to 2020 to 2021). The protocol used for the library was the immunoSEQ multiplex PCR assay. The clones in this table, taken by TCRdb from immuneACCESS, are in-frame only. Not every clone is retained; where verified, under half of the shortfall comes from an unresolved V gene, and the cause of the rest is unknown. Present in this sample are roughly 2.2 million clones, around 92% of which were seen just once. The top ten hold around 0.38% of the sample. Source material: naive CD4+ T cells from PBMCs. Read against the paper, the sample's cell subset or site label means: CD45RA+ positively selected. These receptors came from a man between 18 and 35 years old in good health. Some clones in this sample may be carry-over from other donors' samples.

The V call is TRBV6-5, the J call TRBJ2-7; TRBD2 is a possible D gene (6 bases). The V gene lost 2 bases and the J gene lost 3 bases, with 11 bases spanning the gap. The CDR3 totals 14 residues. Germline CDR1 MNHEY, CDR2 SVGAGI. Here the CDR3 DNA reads TGTGCCAGCAGTTACCGGGGGAGGTTCTACGAGCAGTACTTC. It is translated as CASSYRGRFYEQYF.

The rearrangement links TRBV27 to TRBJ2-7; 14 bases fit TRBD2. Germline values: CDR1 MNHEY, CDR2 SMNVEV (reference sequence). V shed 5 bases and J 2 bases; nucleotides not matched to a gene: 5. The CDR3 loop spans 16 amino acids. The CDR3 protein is CASSEGLAGGPYEQYF. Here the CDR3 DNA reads TGTGCCAGCAGTGAAGGACTAGCGGGAGGCCCCTACGAGCAGTACTTC.

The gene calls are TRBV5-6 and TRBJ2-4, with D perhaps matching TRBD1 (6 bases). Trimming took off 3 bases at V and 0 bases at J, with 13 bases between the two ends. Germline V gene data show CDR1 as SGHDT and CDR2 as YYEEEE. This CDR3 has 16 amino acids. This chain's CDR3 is CASSWGPVLAKNIQYF. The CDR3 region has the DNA TGTGCCAGCAGCTGGGGGCCCGTTCTAGCCAAAAACATTCAGTACTTC.

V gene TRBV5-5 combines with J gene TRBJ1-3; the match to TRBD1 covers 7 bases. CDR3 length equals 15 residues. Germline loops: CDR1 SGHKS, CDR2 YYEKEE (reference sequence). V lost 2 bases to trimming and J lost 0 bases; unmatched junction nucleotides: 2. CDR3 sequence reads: CASSFRDSSGNTIYF. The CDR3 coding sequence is TGTGCCAGCAGCTTCAGGGACAGCTCTGGAAACACCATATATTTT.

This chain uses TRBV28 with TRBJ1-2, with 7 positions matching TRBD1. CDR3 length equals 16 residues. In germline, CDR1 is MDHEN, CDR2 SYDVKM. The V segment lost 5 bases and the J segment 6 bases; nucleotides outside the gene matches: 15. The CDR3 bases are TGTGCCAGCAGTCCCCCCAGCAGGGGGAGTCTGGATGGCTACACCTTC. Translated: CASSPPSRGSLDGYTF.

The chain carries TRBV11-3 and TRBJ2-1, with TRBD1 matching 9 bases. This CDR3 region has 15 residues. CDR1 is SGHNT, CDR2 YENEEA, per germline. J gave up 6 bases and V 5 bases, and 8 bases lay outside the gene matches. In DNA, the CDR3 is TGTGCCAGCAGCCAATCAGGGACAGGGTTCAATGAGCAGTTCTTC. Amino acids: CASSQSGTGFNEQFF.

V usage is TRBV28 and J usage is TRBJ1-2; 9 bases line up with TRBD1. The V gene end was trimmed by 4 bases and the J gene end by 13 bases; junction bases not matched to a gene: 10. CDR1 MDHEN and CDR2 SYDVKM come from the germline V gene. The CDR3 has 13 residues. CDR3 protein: CASSWGTGRSVTF. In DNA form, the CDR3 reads TGTGCCAGCAGTTGGGGGACAGGGCGATCGGTCACCTTC.

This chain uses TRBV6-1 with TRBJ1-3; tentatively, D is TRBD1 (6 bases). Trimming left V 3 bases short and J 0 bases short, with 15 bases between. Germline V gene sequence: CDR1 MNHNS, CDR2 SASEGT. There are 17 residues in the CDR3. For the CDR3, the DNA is TGTGCCAGCAGTGATCTGAGACAGGCGAGCTCTGGAAACACCATATATTTT. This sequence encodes CASSDLRQASSGNTIYF.

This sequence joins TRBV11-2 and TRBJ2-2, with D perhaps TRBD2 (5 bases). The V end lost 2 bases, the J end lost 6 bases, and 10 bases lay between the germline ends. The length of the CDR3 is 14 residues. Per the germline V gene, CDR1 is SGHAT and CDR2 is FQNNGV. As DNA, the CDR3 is TGTGCCAGCAGCTTAATTAGCGACTCCGGGGAGCTGTTTTTT. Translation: CASSLISDSGELFF.

The CDR3 protein is CAWRSGTSGFFSYNEQFF. CDR3 DNA: TGTGCCTGGAGATCCGGGACTAGCGGCTTTTTCTCCTACAATGAGCAGTTCTTC. The V and J genes are TRBV30 and TRBJ2-1, with TRBD2 identical over 11 bases. Germline assignment: CDR1 GTSNPN and CDR2 SVGIG (reference sequence). The CDR3 has 18 residues. The junction had 10 bases not matched to a gene; V was cut back by 3 bases and J by 0 bases.

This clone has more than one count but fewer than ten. The CDR3 region has the DNA TGTGCCAGAAGGGGACAGAACAATCAGCCCCAGCATTTT. Its translation is CARRGQNNQPQHF. The chain joins TRBV5-3 to TRBJ1-5, with 7 bases identical to TRBD1. TRBV5-3 is classed as an ORF, of uncertain function. The V segment lost 5 bases and the J segment 3 bases; nucleotides outside the gene matches: 2. This CDR3 has 13 amino acids.

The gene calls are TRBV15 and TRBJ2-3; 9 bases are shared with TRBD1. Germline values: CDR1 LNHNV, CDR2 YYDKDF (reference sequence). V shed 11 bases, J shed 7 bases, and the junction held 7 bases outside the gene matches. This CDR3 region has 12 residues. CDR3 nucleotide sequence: TGTGCCGCGGGACAGGGTCCGAATACGCAGTATTTT. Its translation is CAAGQGPNTQYF.

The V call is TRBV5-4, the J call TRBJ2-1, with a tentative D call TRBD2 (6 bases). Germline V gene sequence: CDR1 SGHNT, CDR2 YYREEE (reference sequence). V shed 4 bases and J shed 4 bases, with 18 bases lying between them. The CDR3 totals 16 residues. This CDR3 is CASSPPRAGTYNEQFF. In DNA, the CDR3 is TGTGCCAGCAGCCCCCCCCGGGCGGGAACATACAATGAGCAGTTCTTC.

This chain's CDR3 is CASSFDIYEQFF. CDR3 DNA sequence: TGCGCCAGCAGCTTTGATATTTATGAGCAGTTCTTC. The chain couples TRBV5-1 to TRBJ2-1; D is uncertain. Germline CDR1 and CDR2: SGHRS and YFSETQ. The CDR3 is 12 amino acids. V shed 2 bases and J shed 8 bases, with 8 bases lying between them. The variable domain in full, completed from reference TRBV5-1 and TRBJ2-1, reads KAGVTQTPRYLIKTRGQQVTLSCSPISGHRSVSWYQQTPGQGLQFLFEYFSETQRNKGNFPGRFSGRQFSNSRSEMNVSTLELGDSALYLCASSFDIYEQFFGPGTRLTVL.

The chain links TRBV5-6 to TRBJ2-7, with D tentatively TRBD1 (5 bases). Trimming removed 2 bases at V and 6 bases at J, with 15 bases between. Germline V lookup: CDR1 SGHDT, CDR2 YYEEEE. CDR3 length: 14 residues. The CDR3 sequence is CASSFRRVYGEQYF. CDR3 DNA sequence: TGTGCCAGCAGCTTTCGCAGGGTGTATGGCGAGCAGTACTTC.